Detailed here is one T cell receptor beta chain. Its antigen is not known. Every donor had blood drawn once into heparin, around 0.12 L on average. Expressed TCRB transcripts got sequenced, as all isolated RNA was reverse transcribed. The data were produced by immunoSEQ multiplex PCR, yet TCRdb's version contains in-frame clones alone and is incomplete. The sample has around 160,000 clones; roughly 53% are singletons. The sample originates from a study of beta chain features in type 1 diabetes. The V end was cut by 1 base, the J end by 4 bases, with 10 bases between. This CDR3 is built from 14 residues. The germline V gene encodes CDR1 SGHVS and CDR2 FQNEAQ. Study findings and constraints: The influence of HLA type on TCRB rearrangement stayed undetermined.

The sample comprised Tregs from blood. The receptor was isolated from a man aged 18 to 30 in good health. The chain is built from TRBV7-8 and TRBJ1-2, with D possibly being TRBD1 (5 bases). CDR3 residues: CASSLGGGGYGYTF. For the CDR3, the DNA is TGTGCCAGCAGCTTAGGGGGCGGCGGCTATGGCTACACCTTC.